The source of this TCR beta chain is a study of Graves' ophthalmopathy and Graves' hyperthyroidism. Points from the study as a whole: The authors also found most expanded thyroid clonotypes above 0.001 frequency in blood.

This clonotype was seen at least ten times. What it recognizes is unknown. Scientists amplified the TCR beta CDR3 regions from RNA transcripts. First-round RT-PCR employed HTBI primers, with a second-round multiplex PCR after it. Each CDR3 protein is one row after TCRdb ran MiXCR on the multiplex PCR reads. The sample has about 370,000 distinct CDR3 sequences; 15% to 20% are singletons. The germline V gene has CDR1 MNHEY and CDR2 SMNVEV (reference sequence). J lost 5 bases, V lost 6 bases, and 5 bases had no gene match. The CDR3 runs 14 residues. With a duration under 3 months, ophthalmopathy in the donors showed moderate-to-severe activity, CAS ≥3 and NOSPECS ≥4.

The specimen sequenced was peripheral blood. The chain couples TRBV27 to TRBJ2-5, with 11 bases identical to TRBD2. This receptor was obtained from a woman aged 18 to 35 with Graves' ophthalmopathy. CDR3 sequence (DNA): TGTGCCAGCAGCCGACTAGCGGGAATGGAGACCCAGTACTTC. It specifies CASSRLAGMETQYF.